Each of the 14 T cell receptor beta chains below was sequenced from the same sample in a study of blood T cell repertoires in COVID-19. Libraries were prepared by immunoSEQ multiplex PCR; TCRdb keeps only in-frame clonotypes and omits some of them. This table has some 250,000 clones, roughly 86% appearing once. Sequenced sample: peripheral blood. All receptors derive from a woman aged 25-40 years who had recovered from COVID-19.

The chain is built from TRBV9 and TRBJ1-2; 7 nucleotides line up with TRBD1. CDR1 SGDLS and CDR2 YYNGEE come from the germline V gene. This CDR3 region has 14 residues. After removal of 5 bases from V and 5 bases from J, the junction contained 9 bases not matched to a gene. CDR3 protein: CASSRQGYRYGYTF. In nucleotides, the CDR3 is TGTGCCAGCAGTAGACAGGGTTACCGATATGGCTACACCTTC.

The chain employs TRBV5-1 and TRBJ1-1, with 8 positions matching TRBD1. The V segment lost 5 bases and the J segment 4 bases; nucleotides outside the gene matches: 4. The CDR3 has 13 amino acids. Germline V gene lookup returns CDR1 SGHRS and CDR2 YFSETQ. The CDR3 DNA reads TGCGCCAGCAGAGACAGGGGAACCACTGAAGCTTTCTTT. This translates into CASRDRGTTEAFF.

V usage is TRBV5-1 and J usage is TRBJ2-7, with TRBD1 identical over 7 bases. This CDR3 comprises 16 residues. The germline V gene has CDR1 SGHRS and CDR2 YFSETQ. V dropped 3 bases and J dropped 2; count of bases not matched to a gene: 11. The CDR3 DNA is TGCGCCAGCAGCTGGGGAATCCGGGACAGCCCCTACGAGCAGTACTTC. Its translation: CASSWGIRDSPYEQYF.

This rearrangement joins TRBV27 to TRBJ1-2; no reliable D call. V lost 10 bases and J 4 bases, leaving 16 bases between the germline ends. The CDR3 is 13 amino acids. From germline, CDR1 is MNHEY and CDR2 SMNVEV (reference sequence). DNA for the CDR3: TGTGCCACCCAATTTAGACTGGGCTATGGCTACACCTTC. Translating it yields CATQFRLGYGYTF.

This clone was seen at least ten times. This CDR3 is CASSPGSGELFF. The CDR3 nucleotides are TGTGCCAGCAGCCCGGGGTCCGGGGAGCTGTTTTTT. The chain joins TRBV11-2 to TRBJ2-2, with TRBD2 as a possible D gene (5 bases). The length of the CDR3 is 12 residues. Trimming took 5 bases from V and 6 from J, leaving 7 bases between them. Per germline, CDR1 SGHAT and CDR2 FQNNGV.

The chain couples TRBV6-6 to TRBJ2-3; 8 bases are a match to TRBD2. The CDR3 extends over 14 amino acids. Looked up from germline, CDR1 is MNHNY and CDR2 is SVGAGI (reference sequence). V trimming: 4 bases; J trimming: 3 bases; junction bases outside the gene matches: 3. The DNA of the CDR3 is TGTGCCAGCAGTTTATTAGCGGGGACAGATACGCAGTATTTT. Its protein is CASSLLAGTDTQYF.

The chain uses TRBV27 and TRBJ1-2, with a possible D match to TRBD1 (5 bases). The length of the CDR3 is 15 residues. From germline, CDR1 is MNHEY and CDR2 SMNVEV (reference sequence). Trimming cost V 0 bases and J 4 bases, with 12 bases left between them. The CDR3 is CASSLSLGGVYGYTF. The DNA for the CDR3 is TGTGCCAGCAGTTTATCGCTTGGGGGGGTCTATGGCTACACCTTC.

The gene calls are TRBV6-5 and TRBJ2-7; 9 bases match TRBD1. CDR1 is MNHEY, CDR2 SVGAGI, per germline. CDR3 size: 15 residues. V was clipped by 2 bases and J by 5 bases; unmatched bases: 7. Here the CDR3 reads CASSYLGQGLHEQYF. In DNA, the CDR3 is TGTGCCAGCAGTTACCTGGGACAGGGACTCCACGAGCAGTACTTC.

The chain links TRBV5-4 to TRBJ1-2, with 10 bases identical to TRBD1. Germline V gene data show CDR1 as SGHNT and CDR2 as YYREEE (reference sequence). The CDR3 is 17 residues long. V was clipped by 4 bases and J by 4 bases; unmatched bases: 13. The CDR3 loop is CASSPSWGQGKGYGYTF. For the CDR3, the DNA is TGTGCCAGCAGCCCCTCTTGGGGACAGGGGAAAGGCTATGGCTACACCTTC.

The chain uses TRBV6-5 and TRBJ2-2; possible D gene TRBD2, 6 bases. Germline assignment: CDR1 MNHEY and CDR2 SVGAGI. The CDR3 has 14 residues. V was clipped by 7 bases and J by 7 bases, with 16 bases between them. The CDR3 sequence: CASTLSGVGGELFF. CDR3 bases: TGTGCCAGCACCCTCTCGGGGGTTGGCGGGGAGCTGTTTTTT.

V is TRBV5-6 and J is TRBJ2-7; 7 nucleotides align to TRBD2. Germline values: CDR1 SGHDT, CDR2 YYEEEE. The CDR3 extends over 13 amino acids. Losses at the gene ends were 5 bases for V and 7 bases for J; bases not matched to a gene: 9. CDR3 amino acids: CASSPSGSGEQYF. The CDR3 bases are TGTGCCAGCAGTCCTAGCGGTTCTGGAGAGCAGTACTTC.

V usage is TRBV13 and J usage is TRBJ2-7, with 13 bases lining up with TRBD2. CDR3 length: 17 residues. After removal of 5 bases from V and 2 bases from J, the junction contained 9 bases not matched to a gene. The V gene's germline CDR1 is PRHDT and CDR2 FYEKMQ (reference sequence). The CDR3 region has the DNA TGTGCCAGCAGCCCAATGACTAGCGGGGGGTTCCCCTACGAGCAGTACTTC. Its protein is CASSPMTSGGFPYEQYF.

This clone came up once. V gene TRBV6-2 or TRBV6-3 combines with J gene TRBJ2-5; 8 bases match TRBD2. With V trimmed by 3 bases and J by 5 bases, 11 bases remained unmatched. Germline CDR1 reads MNHEY; CDR2 reads SVGEGT. The CDR3 runs to 16 residues. CDR3 coding DNA: TGTGCCAGCAGTTATTCTGACCGGGGGGGCCGGGAGACCCAGTACTTC. This translates into CASSYSDRGGRETQYF.

This chain links TRBV5-4 with TRBJ2-5; D might be TRBD2 (7 bases). Germline values: CDR1 SGHNT, CDR2 YYREEE (reference sequence). The CDR3 totals 17 residues. V was cut by 4 bases and J by 2 bases, with 21 bases left in between. The CDR3 DNA reads as TGTGCCAGCAGCGGCGGGGCCCCGAAGGGGGGGCAAGAGACCCAGTACTTC. This encodes CASSGGAPKGGQETQYF.